Below, 32 T cell receptor beta chains from the same sample are listed, as sequenced in a study of T cells in Graves' hyperthyroidism and ophthalmopathy. Amplification of TCR beta CDR3 regions was performed using RNA transcripts as template. HTBI primers were the set used in a first-round RT-PCR of the TCR CDR3. TCRdb used MiXCR to reprocess the multiplex PCR reads, holding one entry per CDR3 protein. Seen here are roughly 170,000 distinct CDR3 sequences, 15% to 20% observed once, and the top ten hold 25% to 30%. The sequenced sample consisted of blood. The receptors were gathered from a woman aged 45 to 65 with Graves' hyperthyroidism.

The chain employs TRBV9 and TRBJ2-3; D uncertain. Germline loops: CDR1 SGDLS, CDR2 YYNGEE. The V end was cut by 1 base, the J end by 0 bases, with 9 bases between. CDR3 size: 15 residues. CDR3 DNA: TGTGCCAGCAGCGTATCCCCTGCTAGCACAGATACGCAGTATTTT. This gives the protein CASSVSPASTDTQYF.

This chain uses TRBV2 with TRBJ2-2, with D possibly matching TRBD1 (6 bases). CDR1 and CDR2 (germline): SNHLY, FYNNEI. This CDR3 region has 13 residues. Trimming removed 4 bases at V and 7 bases at J, with 10 bases between. This CDR3 reads CASSGGLGGELFF. In DNA, the CDR3 is TGTGCCAGCAGTGGGGGGCTGGGCGGGGAGCTGTTTTTT.

A remark on this clonotype: This may stem from a read error, because a much larger clone lies one nucleotide away. Since no conserved phenylalanine or tryptophan closes the CDR3, a read error is the likely cause. The J gene is TRBJ2-7, the V gene TRBV5-4; 10 nucleotides line up with TRBD1. This CDR3 is 15 amino acids long. From germline, CDR1 is SGHNT and CDR2 YYREEE (reference sequence). The J segment lost 2 bases and the V segment lost 2 bases, leaving 4 bases of the junction unmatched. The CDR3 is CASSFGTGDTYEQYL. For the CDR3, the DNA is TGTGCCAGCAGCTTTGGGACAGGGGACACCTACGAGCAGTACCTC.

This clonotype was seen at least ten times. This chain uses TRBV11-1 with TRBJ2-7; the D is unclear. The germline V and J ends were trimmed by 2 bases and 5 bases, with 10 bases remaining between them. This CDR3 spans 13 amino acids. CDR1 is SGHAT and CDR2 is FQDESV in the germline V gene (reference sequence). CDR3 amino acids: CASSLPHANEQYF. Written as DNA, the CDR3 is TGTGCCAGCAGCTTACCCCATGCGAACGAGCAGTACTTC.

As for this clonotype: The junction differs from germline at one of its ends, possibly a read error. The CDR3 protein is CASGIGAPVSHEQYF. Written as DNA, the CDR3 is TGTGCTAGTGGTATAGGGGCCCCGGTCTCCCACGAGCAGTACTTC. V gene TRBV12-5 combines with J gene TRBJ2-7, with D possibly TRBD1 on 5 matching bases. Germline CDR1 is LGHNT and CDR2 is FRNRAP. The CDR3 consists of 15 residues.

This clonotype was found many times. This chain links TRBV2 with TRBJ1-5; 7 nucleotides align to TRBD1. V dropped 4 bases and J dropped 4; count of bases not matched to a gene: 1. The germline CDR1 and CDR2 sequences are SNHLY and FYNNEI. The CDR3 covers 13 residues. DNA of the CDR3: TGTGCCAGCAGTGCACAGGGGAATCAGCCCCAGCATTTT. This translates into CASSAQGNQPQHF.

This clonotype turned up a few times. The chain links TRBV9 to TRBJ2-5; D may be TRBD1 (5 bases). V was shortened by 2 bases and J by 5 bases, with 10 bases between the two germline ends. Germline V gene sequence: CDR1 SGDLS, CDR2 YYNGEE. This CDR3 is 13 amino acids long. This chain's CDR3 is CASSVGHWETQYF. In DNA, the CDR3 is TGTGCCAGCAGCGTCGGACATTGGGAGACCCAGTACTTC.

A remark on this clonotype: One junction end does not reproduce the germline sequence, and a read error may be involved. This chain joins TRBV4-1 and TRBJ1-5; the D gene is possibly TRBD1 (5 bases). This CDR3 has 15 residues. Germline V lookup: CDR1 MGHRA, CDR2 YSYEKL. This CDR3 reads CVSSGEGRSNQPQHF. The CDR3 DNA sequence: TGCGTCAGCTCCGGCGAGGGGAGAAGCAATCAGCCCCAGCATTTT.

As for this clonotype: At one end the junction does not follow the germline gene, possibly because of a read error. The chain has TRBV7-3 and TRBJ2-1, with D perhaps TRBD2 (6 bases). The CDR3 extends over 13 amino acids. Germline lookup yields CDR1 SGHTA and CDR2 FQGTGA. DNA of the CDR3: TGTGCCAGCAGCTCGGGACTGTACAATAAGCAGTTCTTC. This sequence encodes CASSSGLYNKQFF.

The chain couples TRBV15 to TRBJ1-5; D not resolved. Per germline, CDR1 LNHNV and CDR2 YYDKDF (reference sequence). V lost 5 bases to trimming and J lost 2 bases, with 16 bases between them. The CDR3 contains 16 residues. The CDR3 DNA follows: TGTGCCACCAGCCCCTTTAGGATGCAGGGCAATCAGCCCCAGCATTTT. The encoded protein is CATSPFRMQGNQPQHF.

This clonotype was counted ten times or more. The genes are TRBV7-8 and TRBJ2-2, with D perhaps matching TRBD1 or TRBD2 (7 bases each). This CDR3 has 15 residues. Germline V gene sequence: CDR1 SGHVS, CDR2 FQNEAQ. The V end was cut by 5 bases, the J end by 5 bases, with 15 bases between. In nucleotides, the CDR3 is TGTGCCAGCAGCAAACCCAGGGGGGGAACCGGGGAGCTGTTTTTT. Amino acids: CASSKPRGGTGELFF.

The table lists this clonotype with a few counts. V usage is TRBV4-1 and J usage is TRBJ1-2; tentatively, D is TRBD1 (5 bases). V dropped 1 base and J dropped 6 bases, with 9 bases sitting between them. The CDR3 is 13 amino acids. CDR1 is MGHRA and CDR2 is YSYEKL in the germline V gene. This CDR3 is CASSQVGTDGYTF. DNA of the CDR3: TGCGCCAGCAGCCAAGTGGGGACGGATGGCTACACCTTC.

This clonotype was recorded many times. This rearrangement joins TRBV2 to TRBJ1-1; 8 bases are shared with TRBD1. The V gene end was trimmed by 6 bases and the J gene end by 3 bases; junction bases not matched to a gene: 9. Germline CDR1 reads SNHLY; CDR2 reads FYNNEI. The CDR3 consists of 15 residues. The CDR3 is CASRSRGLGDTEAFF. CDR3 nucleotide sequence: TGTGCCAGCAGATCCAGGGGGCTAGGGGACACTGAAGCTTTCTTT.

The chain carries TRBV4-1 and TRBJ2-7; D may correspond to TRBD1 or TRBD2 (5 bases each). The CDR3 has 16 residues. CDR1 is MGHRA, CDR2 YSYEKL, per germline. V shed 0 bases and J shed 0 bases, with 12 bases lying between them. The chain's CDR3 is CASSQDGIGGSYEQYF. Written as DNA, the CDR3 is TGCGCCAGCAGCCAAGATGGAATTGGGGGCTCCTACGAGCAGTACTTC.

This clonotype appeared many times. The chain links TRBV19 to TRBJ2-1; 11 bases are a match to TRBD2. Germline CDR1 is LNHDA and CDR2 is SQIVND (reference sequence). J was trimmed by 7 bases and V by 3 bases; bases with no gene match: 8. This CDR3 region has 16 residues. CDR3 bases: TGTGCCAGTAGTATCTCCCGGACTAGCGGGTATAATGAGCAGTTCTTC. Encoded protein: CASSISRTSGYNEQFF.

This clonotype was observed many times. The rearrangement joins TRBV20-1 to TRBJ2-4; TRBD1 matches 7 bases. The germline gives CDR1 DFQATT, CDR2 SNEGSKA (reference sequence). V trimming: 3 bases; J trimming: 14 bases; junction bases outside the gene matches: 10. The CDR3 loop spans 12 amino acids. This chain's CDR3 is CSASSGLTGKYF. In DNA form, the CDR3 reads TGCAGTGCTAGTAGTGGCTTGACAGGGAAGTACTTC.

This clonotype was seen at least ten times. This rearrangement joins TRBV2 to TRBJ1-1; a weak D match, TRBD1 (5 bases). Looked up from germline, CDR1 is SNHLY and CDR2 is FYNNEI. Trimming took off 3 bases at V and 0 bases at J, with 14 bases between the two ends. The CDR3 consists of 16 residues. The DNA for the CDR3 is TGTGCCAGCAGTGAGGGAAAGGGGAGTATGAACACTGAAGCTTTCTTT. The encoded protein is CASSEGKGSMNTEAFF. Full variable domain (outside the CDR3, taken from reference TRBV2 and TRBJ1-1): EPEVTQTPSHQVTQMGQEVILRCVPISNHLYFYWYRQILGQKVEFLVSFYNNEISEKSEIFDDQFSVERPDGSNFTLKIRSTKLEDSAMYFCASSEGKGSMNTEAFFGQGTRLTVV.

This clonotype was detected ten times or more. The gene calls are TRBV20-1 and TRBJ2-5; unclear D gene. V was shortened by 6 bases and J by 0 bases, with 8 bases between the two germline ends. Germline assignment: CDR1 DFQATT and CDR2 SNEGSKA (reference sequence). CDR3 size: 12 residues. The CDR3 spells CSAHPDQETQYF. The DNA for the CDR3 is TGCAGTGCCCACCCGGACCAAGAGACCCAGTACTTC.

This clonotype came up many times. The V call is TRBV7-9, the J call TRBJ1-4; no firm D call. The CDR3 is 15 residues long. Germline V lookup: CDR1 SEHNR, CDR2 FQNEAQ (reference sequence). Trimming cost V 5 bases and J 1 base, with 11 bases left between them. The CDR3 coding sequence is TGTGCCAGCAGCCCCGCCTGGGGAACTAATGAAAAACTGTTTTTT. It specifies CASSPAWGTNEKLFF.

This clonotype was detected many times. This chain connects TRBV6-5 to TRBJ1-2; D remains unclear. In germline, CDR1 is MNHEY, CDR2 SVGAGI. This CDR3 has 14 residues. V was clipped by 0 bases and J by 3 bases, with 8 bases between them. In DNA, the CDR3 is TGTGCCAGCAGTTACTCGCTCGGGGACTATGGCTACACCTTC. It translates to CASSYSLGDYGYTF.

The sample holds a few counts of this clonotype. One end of the junction is discordant with germline, which a read error may explain. The chain combines TRBV15 with TRBJ2-7; D could derive from TRBD1 or TRBD2 (6 bases each). CDR3 size: 16 residues. Germline V gene data show CDR1 as LNHNV and CDR2 as YYDKDF (reference sequence). Written as DNA, the CDR3 is TGTGCCGCCAGCAGAGATAAAGGGGGGCTCACCTACGAGCAGTACTTC. As protein: CAASRDKGGLTYEQYF.

The table lists this clonotype with many counts. This sequence joins TRBV6-1 and TRBJ2-5; the D is unclear. CDR3 length: 12 residues. Germline V CDR1 and CDR2: MNHNS, SASEGT. Trimming pared 6 bases from V and 2 bases from J, leaving 7 bases between. The CDR3 spells CASRSRQETQYF. The CDR3 bases are TGTGCCAGCAGGAGTAGGCAAGAGACCCAGTACTTC.

This clonotype was observed a few times. The rearrangement joins TRBV7-6 to TRBJ2-2, with 9 bases that match TRBD2. CDR1 is SGHVS, CDR2 FNYEAQ, per germline. With V trimmed by 1 base and J by 0 bases, 12 bases remained unmatched. The CDR3 covers 20 residues. CDR3: CASSLVELAGELSNTGELFF. The CDR3 DNA follows: TGTGCCAGCAGCTTAGTCGAATTAGCGGGGGAACTGTCGAACACCGGGGAGCTGTTTTTT.

This clonotype was recorded many times. The chain uses TRBV5-1 and TRBJ2-7; D is unclear. V was clipped by 4 bases and J by 11 bases, with 16 bases between them. Germline lookup yields CDR1 SGHRS and CDR2 YFSETQ. CDR3 length: 12 amino acids. CDR3: CASSPHGNIEYF. The CDR3 DNA is TGCGCCAGCAGCCCCCATGGCAACATCGAGTACTTC. The full variable domain, in which reference TRBV5-1 and TRBJ2-7 provide the parts outside the CDR3, is KAGVTQTPRYLIKTRGQQVTLSCSPISGHRSVSWYQQTPGQGLQFLFEYFSETQRNKGNFPGRFSGRQFSNSRSEMNVSTLELGDSALYLCASSPHGNIEYFGPGTRLTVT.

This clonotype was seen a handful of times. This may arise from a read error, as a much more abundant clone is one base away. The CDR3 loop is CASSQWGQGMNTEASF. CDR3 DNA: TGTGCCAGCAGTCAGTGGGGGCAGGGCATGAACACTGAAGCTTCCTTT. This chain joins TRBV6-2 or TRBV6-3 and TRBJ1-1, with D perhaps matching TRBD1 (6 bases). Germline CDR1 MNHEY, CDR2 SVGEGT. The CDR3 is 16 amino acids.

This clonotype was recorded many times. The chain couples TRBV5-8 to TRBJ1-5, with D possibly being TRBD1 (6 bases). Between the trimmed V and J ends, which lost 5 bases and 3 bases, there was a span of 15 bases. CDR1 is SGHTS, CDR2 YDEGEE, per germline. CDR3 length: 15 amino acids. The CDR3 protein is CASSPRGWYNQPQHF. CDR3 DNA: TGTGCCAGCAGTCCCAGGGGTTGGTACAATCAGCCCCAGCATTTT.

This clonotype has at least ten counts. The chain has TRBV7-3 and TRBJ1-1, with D possibly matching TRBD1 (5 bases). The germline V and J ends were trimmed by 2 bases and 8 bases, with 12 bases remaining between them. The germline CDR1 and CDR2 sequences are SGHTA and FQGTGA. This CDR3 contains 13 residues. The CDR3 region has the DNA TGTGCCAGCAGCTTACGCGGGGCTCAGGAAGCTTTCTTT. Translating it yields CASSLRGAQEAFF.

This clonotype was seen only once. The chain carries TRBV10-3 and TRBJ1-2; D may be TRBD1 (5 bases). The CDR3 contains 14 residues. Looked up from germline, CDR1 is ENHRY and CDR2 is SYGVKD. V was pared by 3 bases and J by 4 bases, with 12 bases between. CDR3 coding DNA: TGTGCCATCAGTGACAGGGTCGGGGGCTATGGCTACACCTTC. Its translation: CAISDRVGGYGYTF.

This clonotype was seen repeatedly, ten times or more. The rearrangement uses TRBV7-9 and TRBJ2-4, with D perhaps matching TRBD2 (6 bases). Germline CDR1 is SEHNR and CDR2 is FQNEAQ (reference sequence). This CDR3 comprises 13 residues. Trimming cost V 3 bases and J 7 bases, with 10 bases left between them. As DNA, the CDR3 is TGTGCCAGCAGCTTTGCGGGGAAGAACATTCAGTACTTC. The encoded protein is CASSFAGKNIQYF.

This chain joins TRBV6-2 or TRBV6-3 and TRBJ1-3; 7 nucleotides agree with TRBD1. The CDR3 is 15 residues long. Per germline, CDR1 MNHEY and CDR2 SVGEGT. V was pared by 0 bases and J by 2 bases, with 1 base of the junction left unmatched. The CDR3 loop is CASSYSRGPGNTIYF. CDR3 DNA: TGTGCCAGCAGTTACTCGAGGGGGCCTGGAAACACCATATATTTT.

This clonotype has a count of ten or more. The V and J genes are TRBV29-1 and TRBJ2-1, with TRBD2 matching over 7 bases. The V segment lost 7 bases and the J segment 8 bases; nucleotides outside the gene matches: 14. CDR3 size: 14 residues. Germline CDR1 and CDR2: SQVTM and ANQGSEA. Here the CDR3 DNA reads TGCAGCGCCCGACGGGACTATGAGGCCGATGAGCAGTTCTTC. Its protein is CSARRDYEADEQFF.

This clonotype came up many times. The rearrangement joins TRBV6-1 to TRBJ2-6; 7 bases fit TRBD2. J lost 3 bases, V lost 11 bases, and 10 bases had no gene match. Germline V gene sequence: CDR1 MNHNS, CDR2 SASEGT. The CDR3 is made up of 15 amino acids. The CDR3: CASRAGFGGANVLTF. The CDR3 DNA sequence: TGTGCCTCTCGAGCGGGGTTTGGTGGGGCCAACGTCCTGACTTTC.